This is a list of T cell receptor beta chains from one sample in a study of T cell responses to AZD1222 COVID-19 vaccine. Clones were read by immunoSEQ multiplex PCR, and TCRdb kept only the in-frame ones, dropping some. Of more than 150,000 clones detected, about 86% appear once; the ten largest clones hold approximately 0.5%. The starting material was peripheral blood, obtained on day 0 of AZD1222 vaccination. These receptors came from an adult in good health. Each CDR3 is given with its conserved first and last residue. The order of the fields is clone size, D gene, J gene, V gene, CDR3 DNA, CDR3 protein. The D gene is left open where the match is weak. Where a row states a size, it is once, few, many or the class of an expanded clone; other rows omit it.

>.|.|TRBJ1-5|TRBV7-9
TGTGCCAGCAGCTTGGTGGATAATCAGCCCCAGCATTTT
CASSLVDNQPQHF
>.|.|TRBJ2-2|TRBV21-1
TGTGCCAGCAGCATTGTTTCCTCTCGAACCGGGGAGCTGTTTTTT
CASSIVSSRTGELFF
>.|.|TRBJ2-4|TRBV28
TGTGCCAGCAATCCGGTCGGTCCCAACATTCAGTACTTC
CASNPVGPNIQYF
>.|.|TRBJ2-4|TRBV27
TGTGCCAGCAGTTCAGGGGTTCTAGCCAAAAACATTCAGTACTTC
CASSSGVLAKNIQYF
>.|TRBD1|TRBJ1-1|TRBV5-4
TGTGCCAGCAGCTTGCCGACAGGGTCGAACACTGAAGCTTTCTTT
CASSLPTGSNTEAFF
>.|TRBD1|TRBJ2-4|TRBV6-6
TGTGCCAGCAGTGCCAGGGGGCTGTTTATTCAGTACTTC
CASSARGLFIQYF
>.|TRBD2|TRBJ2-3|TRBV10-1
TGCGCCAGCAGCACCTCCACTAGCGGGATTATAGATACGCAGTATTTT
CASSTSTSGIIDTQYF
>.|.|TRBJ2-7|TRBV29-1
TGCAGCGTTGTCAGGGAAGCTGAGCAGTACTTC
CSVVREAEQYF
>.|.|TRBJ1-1|TRBV24-1
TGTGCCACCAGTGACCCCCGGATGAACACTGAAGCTTTCTTT
CATSDPRMNTEAFF
>.|TRBD1|TRBJ1-6|TRBV9
TGTGCCAGCAACGTGGGACAGGGTGGTTCACCCCTCCACTTT
CASNVGQGGSPLHF
>.|.|TRBJ1-1|TRBV12-5
TGTGCTAGTGGTTTGGGGACAGTGTCTGAAGCTTTCTTT
CASGLGTVSEAFF
>.|TRBD1|TRBJ1-2|TRBV5-4
TGTGCCAGCAGCTCGACAGGGGTGAATTTATATGGCTACACCTTC
CASSSTGVNLYGYTF
>.|.|TRBJ2-3|TRBV9
TGTGCCAGCACCTCAACAGATACGCAGTATTTT
CASTSTDTQYF
>.|.|TRBJ1-1|TRBV11-2
TGTGCCAGCAGCTTAGACGGGAACACTGAAGCTTTCTTT
CASSLDGNTEAFF
>once|TRBD1|TRBJ2-5|TRBV11-2
TGTGCCAGCAGCTTAGATTGGGACAGGGAGACCCAGTACTTC
CASSLDWDRETQYF
>once|TRBD1|TRBJ1-2|TRBV28
TGTGCCAGCAGTCCCCCCGGACAGGGAACACTAAACTTTTATGGCTACACCTTC
CASSPPGQGTLNFYGYTF
>.|TRBD2|TRBJ2-1|TRBV9
TGTGCCAGCAGCCTCAGACTAGCGGGGGGTGAGCAGTTCTTC
CASSLRLAGGEQFF
>.|TRBD2|TRBJ2-7|TRBV10-3
TGTGCCATCAGTGTGCCTAGCGGGATGTTCTACGAGCAGTACTTC
CAISVPSGMFYEQYF
>.|.|TRBJ1-2|TRBV25-1
TGTGCCACCTACAGCCGGGACGAAACTAACTATGGCTACACCTTC
CATYSRDETNYGYTF
>.|TRBD2|TRBJ2-7|TRBV7-6
TGTGCCAGCAGCTCAGTCAATAGCGGGGGGGCCCACGAGCAGTACTTC
CASSSVNSGGAHEQYF
>.|.|TRBJ1-2|TRBV19
TGTGCCAGTAGTATAGGGGCAGACTATGGCTACACCTTC
CASSIGADYGYTF
>few|.|TRBJ1-4|TRBV7-2
TGTGCCAGCAGGCAGGGAGATAATGAAAAACTGTTTTTT
CASRQGDNEKLFF